Below, 7 T cell receptor beta chains from the same sample are listed, as sequenced in a study of response to subunit inactivated influenza vaccine. TCRdb reanalysed the RT-PCR reads using MiXCR and keeps one entry per CDR3 protein. The sample carries about 780,000 distinct CDR3 sequences, less than 20% recorded once. The input for sequencing was PBMCs from blood, taken more than 4 days after vaccination. The receptors were gathered from a man aged 50 to 59 who received an inactivated influenza vaccine.

This clonotype has just a few counts. The chain uses TRBV29-1 and TRBJ2-6; 11 bases fit TRBD1. The germline gives CDR1 SQVTM, CDR2 ANQGSEA. The CDR3 is 16 amino acids. Unmatched junction bases numbered 5, after V lost 7 bases and J lost 0 bases. The CDR3 DNA is TGCAGCGCGGGGACAGGGGGGAGCTCTGGGGCCAACGTCCTGACTTTC. The encoded protein is CSAGTGGSSGANVLTF. The complete variable domain, with remaining parts taken from reference TRBV29-1 and TRBJ2-6, reads SAVISQKPSRDICQRGTSLTIQCQVDSQVTMMFWYRQQPGQSLTLIATANQGSEATYESGFVIDKFPISRPNLTFSTLTVSNMSPEDSSIYLCSAGTGGSSGANVLTFGAGSRLTVL.

The chain has TRBV5-1 and TRBJ2-5, with D possibly being TRBD1 (6 bases). Trimming took 4 bases from V and 0 from J, leaving 13 bases between them. Germline CDR1 reads SGHRS; CDR2 reads YFSETQ. The CDR3 is 15 amino acids. CDR3 region: CASSVTGPYQETQYF. Here the CDR3 DNA reads TGCGCCAGCAGCGTTACAGGGCCTTACCAAGAGACCCAGTACTTC.

This clonotype was counted between two and nine times. The chain joins TRBV6-1 to TRBJ2-1, with D possibly being TRBD2 (5 bases). Trimming removed 1 base at V and 2 bases at J, with 9 bases between. Per germline, CDR1 MNHNS and CDR2 SASEGT. CDR3 size: 15 residues. CDR3 region: CASSEGLNAYNEQFF. In DNA, the CDR3 is TGTGCCAGCAGTGAAGGACTAAACGCCTACAATGAGCAGTTCTTC.

This chain joins TRBV19 and TRBJ1-5; D remains unclear. Germline V gene sequence: CDR1 LNHDA, CDR2 SQIVND (reference sequence). The CDR3 totals 14 residues. Between the trimmed V and J ends, which lost 3 bases and 0 bases, there was a span of 6 bases. The CDR3 sequence: CASSMDGSNQPQHF. The CDR3 DNA reads TGTGCCAGTAGTATGGATGGTAGCAATCAGCCCCAGCATTTT.

This clonotype has at least ten counts. The chain is built from TRBV29-1 and TRBJ2-5; weak D call: TRBD2 (5 bases). The germline V and J ends were trimmed by 6 bases and 7 bases, with 9 bases remaining between them. The germline V gene has CDR1 SQVTM and CDR2 ANQGSEA. The CDR3 extends over 10 amino acids. The CDR3 nucleotides read TGCAGCGTGGGAGAGGGGACCCAGTACTTC. This encodes CSVGEGTQYF.

J is TRBJ1-1 and V is TRBV10-3; D may be TRBD1 (5 bases). The germline CDR1 and CDR2 sequences are ENHRY and SYGVKD. Trimming took 0 bases from V and 0 from J, leaving 8 bases between them. This CDR3 has 15 residues. In nucleotides, the CDR3 is TGTGCCATCAGTGAGTCCGGGGCGATGAACACTGAAGCTTTCTTT. Protein product: CAISESGAMNTEAFF.

This clonotype showed up many times. V usage is TRBV12-3 or TRBV12-4 and J usage is TRBJ2-7, with TRBD2 matching over 8 bases. The CDR3 loop spans 16 amino acids. The V and J ends lost 6 bases and 3 bases, in that order; junction bases with no gene match: 13. This chain's CDR3 is CASSRLGVLADYEQYF. In DNA, the CDR3 is TGTGCCAGCAGCCGACTCGGGGTACTAGCGGACTACGAGCAGTACTTC.